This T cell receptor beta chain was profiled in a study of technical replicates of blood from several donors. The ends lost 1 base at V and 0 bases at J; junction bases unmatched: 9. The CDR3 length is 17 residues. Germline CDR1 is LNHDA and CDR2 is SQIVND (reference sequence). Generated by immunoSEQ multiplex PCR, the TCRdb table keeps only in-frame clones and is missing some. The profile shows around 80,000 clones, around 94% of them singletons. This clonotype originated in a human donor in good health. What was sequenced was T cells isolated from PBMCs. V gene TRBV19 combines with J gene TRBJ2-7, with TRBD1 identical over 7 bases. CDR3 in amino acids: CASSIVSRTGDSYEQYF. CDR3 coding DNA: TGTGCCAGTAGTATAGTTTCTCGGACAGGAGACTCCTACGAGCAGTACTTC.